This T cell receptor (beta chain) was retrieved from a study of T cells in Graves' hyperthyroidism and ophthalmopathy. Trimming took 5 bases from V and 3 from J; bases not matched to a gene: 5. The germline gives CDR1 MDHEN, CDR2 SYDVKM. This CDR3 region has 16 residues. Researchers amplified the TCR beta CDR3 regions from RNA transcripts. Using the HTBI primer set, a first-round RT-PCR was run on the TCR CDR3. Via MiXCR, TCRdb re-called the multiplex PCR reads, giving one row per CDR3 protein. The sample has about 570,000 distinct CDR3 sequences, around 45% seen once; the top ten hold 15% to 20%. This clonotype was found a few times.

Sequenced material: peripheral blood or thyroid tissue (not recorded which). The clonotype comes from an adult woman with Graves' disease, either hyperthyroidism or ophthalmopathy (not recorded which). The rearrangement links TRBV28 to TRBJ1-5; 12 nucleotides line up with TRBD1. CDR3 nucleotide sequence: TGTGCCAGCAGTAGCCGGGACAGGGGGCTCAATCAGCCCCAGCATTTT. This encodes CASSSRDRGLNQPQHF.